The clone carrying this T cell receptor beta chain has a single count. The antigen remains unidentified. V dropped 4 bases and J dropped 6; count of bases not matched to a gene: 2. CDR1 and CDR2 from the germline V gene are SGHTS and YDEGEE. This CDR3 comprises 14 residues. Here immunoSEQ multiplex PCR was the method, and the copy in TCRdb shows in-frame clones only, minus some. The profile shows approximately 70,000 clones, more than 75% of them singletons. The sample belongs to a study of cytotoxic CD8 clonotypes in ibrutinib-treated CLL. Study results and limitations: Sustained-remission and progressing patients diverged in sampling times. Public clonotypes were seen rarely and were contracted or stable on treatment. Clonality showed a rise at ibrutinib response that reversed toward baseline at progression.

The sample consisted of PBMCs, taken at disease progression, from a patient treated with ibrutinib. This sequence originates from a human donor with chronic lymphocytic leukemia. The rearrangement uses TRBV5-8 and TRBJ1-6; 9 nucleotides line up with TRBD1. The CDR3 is CASSPDRGNSPLHF. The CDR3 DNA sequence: TGTGCCAGCAGCCCGGACAGGGGTAATTCACCCCTCCACTTT.